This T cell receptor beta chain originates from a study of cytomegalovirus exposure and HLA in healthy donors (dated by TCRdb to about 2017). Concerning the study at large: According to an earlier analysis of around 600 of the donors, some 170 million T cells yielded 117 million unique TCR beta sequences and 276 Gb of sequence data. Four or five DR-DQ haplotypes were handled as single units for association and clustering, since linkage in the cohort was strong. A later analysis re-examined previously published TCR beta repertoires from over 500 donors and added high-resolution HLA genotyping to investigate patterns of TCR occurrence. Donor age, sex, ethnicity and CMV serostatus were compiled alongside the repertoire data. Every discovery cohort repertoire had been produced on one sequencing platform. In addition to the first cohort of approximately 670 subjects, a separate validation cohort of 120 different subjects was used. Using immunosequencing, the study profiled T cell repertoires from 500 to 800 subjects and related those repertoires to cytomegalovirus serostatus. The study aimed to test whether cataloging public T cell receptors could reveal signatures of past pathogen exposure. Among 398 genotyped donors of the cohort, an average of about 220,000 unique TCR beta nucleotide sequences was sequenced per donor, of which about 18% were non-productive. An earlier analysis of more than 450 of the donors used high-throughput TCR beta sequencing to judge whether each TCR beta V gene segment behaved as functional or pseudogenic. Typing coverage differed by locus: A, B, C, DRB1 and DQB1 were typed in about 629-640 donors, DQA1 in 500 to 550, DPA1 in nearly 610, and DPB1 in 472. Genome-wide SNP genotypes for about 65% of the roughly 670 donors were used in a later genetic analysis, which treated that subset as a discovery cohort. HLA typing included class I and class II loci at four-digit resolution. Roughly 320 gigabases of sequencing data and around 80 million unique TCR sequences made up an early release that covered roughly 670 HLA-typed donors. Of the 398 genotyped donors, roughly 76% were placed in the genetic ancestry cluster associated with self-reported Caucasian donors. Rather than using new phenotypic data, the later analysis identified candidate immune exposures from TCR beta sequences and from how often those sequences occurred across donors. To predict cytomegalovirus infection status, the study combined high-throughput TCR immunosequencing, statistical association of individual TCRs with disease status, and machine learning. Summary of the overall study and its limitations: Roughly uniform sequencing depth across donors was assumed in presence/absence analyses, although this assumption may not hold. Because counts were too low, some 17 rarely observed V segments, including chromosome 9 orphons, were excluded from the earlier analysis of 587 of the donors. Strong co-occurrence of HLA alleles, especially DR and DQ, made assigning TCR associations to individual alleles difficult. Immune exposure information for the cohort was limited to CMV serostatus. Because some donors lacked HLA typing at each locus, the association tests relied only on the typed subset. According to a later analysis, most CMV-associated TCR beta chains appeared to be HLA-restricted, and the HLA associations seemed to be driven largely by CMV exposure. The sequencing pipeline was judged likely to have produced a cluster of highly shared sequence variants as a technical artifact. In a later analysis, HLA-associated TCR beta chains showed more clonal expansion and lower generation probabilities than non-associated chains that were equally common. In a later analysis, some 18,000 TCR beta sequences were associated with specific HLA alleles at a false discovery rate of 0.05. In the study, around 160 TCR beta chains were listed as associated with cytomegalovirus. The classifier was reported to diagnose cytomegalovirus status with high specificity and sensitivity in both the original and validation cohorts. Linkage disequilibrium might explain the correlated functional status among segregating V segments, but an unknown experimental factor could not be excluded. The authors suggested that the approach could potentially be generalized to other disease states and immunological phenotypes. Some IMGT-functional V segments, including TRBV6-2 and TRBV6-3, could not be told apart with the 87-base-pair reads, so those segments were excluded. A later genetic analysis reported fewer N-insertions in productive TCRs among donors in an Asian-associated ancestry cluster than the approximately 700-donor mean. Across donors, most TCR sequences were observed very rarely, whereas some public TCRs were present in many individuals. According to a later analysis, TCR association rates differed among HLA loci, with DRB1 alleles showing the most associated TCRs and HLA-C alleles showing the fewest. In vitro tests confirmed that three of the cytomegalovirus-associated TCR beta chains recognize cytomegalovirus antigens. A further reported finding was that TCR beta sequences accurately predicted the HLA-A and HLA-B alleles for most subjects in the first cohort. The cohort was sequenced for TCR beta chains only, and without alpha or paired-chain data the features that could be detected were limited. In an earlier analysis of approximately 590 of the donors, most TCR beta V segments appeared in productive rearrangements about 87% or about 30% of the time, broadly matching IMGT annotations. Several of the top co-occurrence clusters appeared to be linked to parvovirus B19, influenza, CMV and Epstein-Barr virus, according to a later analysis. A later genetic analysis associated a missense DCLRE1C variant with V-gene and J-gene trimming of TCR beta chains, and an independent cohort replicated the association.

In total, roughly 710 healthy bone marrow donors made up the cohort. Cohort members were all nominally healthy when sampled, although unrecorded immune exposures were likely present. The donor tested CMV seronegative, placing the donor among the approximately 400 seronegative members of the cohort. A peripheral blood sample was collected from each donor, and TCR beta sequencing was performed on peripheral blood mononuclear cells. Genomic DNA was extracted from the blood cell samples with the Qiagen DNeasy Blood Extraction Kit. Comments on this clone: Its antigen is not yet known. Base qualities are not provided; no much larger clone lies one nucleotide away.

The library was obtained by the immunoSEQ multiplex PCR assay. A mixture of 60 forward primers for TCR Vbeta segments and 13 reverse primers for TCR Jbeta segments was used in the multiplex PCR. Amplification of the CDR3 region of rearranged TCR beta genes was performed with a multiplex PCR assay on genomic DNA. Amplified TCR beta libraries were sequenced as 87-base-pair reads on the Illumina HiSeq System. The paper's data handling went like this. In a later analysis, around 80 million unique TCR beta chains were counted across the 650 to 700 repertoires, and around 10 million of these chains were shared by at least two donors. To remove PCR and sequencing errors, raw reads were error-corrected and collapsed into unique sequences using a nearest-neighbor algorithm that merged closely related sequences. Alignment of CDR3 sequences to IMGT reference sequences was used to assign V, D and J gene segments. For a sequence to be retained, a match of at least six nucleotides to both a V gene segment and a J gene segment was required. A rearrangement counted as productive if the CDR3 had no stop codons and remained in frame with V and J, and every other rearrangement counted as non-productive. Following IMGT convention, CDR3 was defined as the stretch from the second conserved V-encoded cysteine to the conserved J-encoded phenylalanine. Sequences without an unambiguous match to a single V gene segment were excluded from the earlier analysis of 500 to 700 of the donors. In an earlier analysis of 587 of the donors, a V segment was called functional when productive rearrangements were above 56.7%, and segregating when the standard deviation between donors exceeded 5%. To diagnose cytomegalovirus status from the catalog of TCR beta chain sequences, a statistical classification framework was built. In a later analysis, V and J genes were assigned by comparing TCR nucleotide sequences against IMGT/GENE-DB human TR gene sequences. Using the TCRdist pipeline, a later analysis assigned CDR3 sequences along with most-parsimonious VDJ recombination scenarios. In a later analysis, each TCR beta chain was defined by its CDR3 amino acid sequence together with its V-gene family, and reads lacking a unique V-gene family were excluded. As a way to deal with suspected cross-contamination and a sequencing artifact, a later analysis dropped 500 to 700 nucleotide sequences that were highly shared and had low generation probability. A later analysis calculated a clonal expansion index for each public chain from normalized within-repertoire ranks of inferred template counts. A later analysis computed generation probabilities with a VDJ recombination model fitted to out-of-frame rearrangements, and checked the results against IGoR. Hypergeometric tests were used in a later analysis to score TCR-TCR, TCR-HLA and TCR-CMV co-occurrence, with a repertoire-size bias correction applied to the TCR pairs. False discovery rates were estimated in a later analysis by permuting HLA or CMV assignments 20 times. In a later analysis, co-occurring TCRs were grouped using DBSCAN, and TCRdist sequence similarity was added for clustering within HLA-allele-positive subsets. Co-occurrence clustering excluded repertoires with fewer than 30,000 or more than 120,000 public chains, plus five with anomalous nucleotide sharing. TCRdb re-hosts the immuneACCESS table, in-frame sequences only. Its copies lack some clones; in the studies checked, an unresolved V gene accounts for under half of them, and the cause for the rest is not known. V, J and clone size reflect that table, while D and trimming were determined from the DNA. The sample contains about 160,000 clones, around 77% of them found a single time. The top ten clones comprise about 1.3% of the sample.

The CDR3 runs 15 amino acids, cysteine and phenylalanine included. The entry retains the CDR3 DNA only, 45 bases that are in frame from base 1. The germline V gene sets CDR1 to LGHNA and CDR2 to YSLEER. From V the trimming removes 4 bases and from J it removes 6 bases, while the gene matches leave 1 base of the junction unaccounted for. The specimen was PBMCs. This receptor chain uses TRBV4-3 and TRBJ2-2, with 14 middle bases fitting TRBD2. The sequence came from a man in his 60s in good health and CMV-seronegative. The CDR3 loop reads CASSPGLAGAGELFF. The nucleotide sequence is TGCGCCAGCAGCCCGGGACTAGCGGGAGCCGGGGAGCTGTTTTTT.